A selection of T cell receptor beta chains follows, all from one sample in a study of T-cell reconstitution after alpha-beta-depleted transplantation in children. TCRdb reprocessed the PCR reads with MiXCR, giving one entry per CDR3 protein. The sample includes about 830,000 distinct CDR3 sequences, approximately 15% of them seen just once. The source was PBMCs, mostly from graft donor cells, collected 360 days after TCRalphabeta/CD19-depleted stem cell transplant. These receptors came from a male patient aged 10-17 years who had a stem cell transplant for acute lymphoblastic leukemia, so the T cells may come from the graft donor. The CDR3 runs from the conserved cysteine through the conserved F or W. Fields, in order: CDR3 DNA, CDR3 protein, clone size, D gene, V gene, J gene. A D gene is named only where the DNA matches it firmly. Expanded clones get a size class; other rows say once, few or many, or leave the size out.

CDR3 DNA: TGTGCCGGAGCGGGACTAGCGGGACTCTCTTCACAGCAGTACTTC; CDR3 protein: CAGAGLAGLSSQQYF; clone size: .; D gene: TRBD2; V gene: TRBV2; J gene: TRBJ2-7
CDR3 DNA: TGCAGCGTTGCTCACAGGATGAACACTGAAGCTTTCTTT; CDR3 protein: CSVAHRMNTEAFF; clone size: few; D gene: .; V gene: TRBV29-1; J gene: TRBJ1-1
CDR3 DNA: TGTGCCAGCAGCCACCGCCTCATCTACGAGCAGTACTTC; CDR3 protein: CASSHRLIYEQYF; clone size: few; D gene: .; V gene: TRBV7-8; J gene: TRBJ2-7
CDR3 DNA: TGTGCCAGCTCACCTGGCCTGCGCGGAGAGACCCAGTACTTC; CDR3 protein: CASSPGLRGETQYF; clone size: .; D gene: .; V gene: TRBV18; J gene: TRBJ2-5
CDR3 DNA: TGCGCCAGCAGCCAAGATAGGCAGTCCGGGGAGACCCAGTACTTC; CDR3 protein: CASSQDRQSGETQYF; clone size: .; D gene: .; V gene: TRBV4-1; J gene: TRBJ2-5
CDR3 DNA: TGCAGTGCTAGGGGACCCCCCGGGGAGCTGTTTTTT; CDR3 protein: CSARGPPGELFF; clone size: few; D gene: .; V gene: TRBV20-1; J gene: TRBJ2-2
CDR3 DNA: TGTGCCAGCAGCCCCGCGGACAGATTTCCTAACTATGGCTACACCTTC; CDR3 protein: CASSPADRFPNYGYTF; clone size: .; D gene: .; V gene: TRBV7-6; J gene: TRBJ1-2
CDR3 DNA: TGCGCCAGCAGCTTGGCGAACCCGGCGGGACCAACGGCGACTGGCACAGATACGCAGTATTTT; CDR3 protein: CASSLANPAGPTATGTDTQYF; clone size: few; D gene: .; V gene: TRBV5-1; J gene: TRBJ2-3
CDR3 DNA: TGTGCCAGCTCACCACCGCAGACGAGCTCCTACAATGAGCAGTTCTTC; CDR3 protein: CASSPPQTSSYNEQFF; clone size: few; D gene: .; V gene: TRBV18; J gene: TRBJ2-1
CDR3 DNA: TGCAGTGCTAGAGGAACAGGGTTGGGCTATGGCTACACCTTC; CDR3 protein: CSARGTGLGYGYTF; clone size: .; D gene: .; V gene: TRBV20-1; J gene: TRBJ1-2
CDR3 DNA: TGTGCCAGCAGTTATTCAGGGATAGAGACCCAGTACTTC; CDR3 protein: CASSYSGIETQYF; clone size: few; D gene: .; V gene: TRBV6-2/TRBV6-3; J gene: TRBJ2-5
CDR3 DNA: TGTGCCAGCTCACGAGGAGAGGGGGTGACTAACTATGGCTACACCTTC; CDR3 protein: CASSRGEGVTNYGYTF; clone size: few; D gene: .; V gene: TRBV18; J gene: TRBJ1-2
CDR3 DNA: TGCAGTGAGGGAGGGGTAGCCTCCTACAATGAGCAGTTCTTC; CDR3 protein: CSEGGVASYNEQFF; clone size: .; D gene: TRBD2; V gene: TRBV20-1; J gene: TRBJ2-1
CDR3 DNA: TGTGCCAGCAGCGTAGATCCAGCGGTCTACAATGAGCAGTTCTTC; CDR3 protein: CASSVDPAVYNEQFF; clone size: .; D gene: .; V gene: TRBV9; J gene: TRBJ2-1
CDR3 DNA: TGCGCCAGCAGCCACCCAGTAGCGGGACAATACGAGCAGTACTTC; CDR3 protein: CASSHPVAGQYEQYF; clone size: .; D gene: TRBD2; V gene: TRBV4-1; J gene: TRBJ2-7
CDR3 DNA: TGCAGCGGAGTGGGGACAAGCAACTACGAGCAGTACTTC; CDR3 protein: CSGVGTSNYEQYF; clone size: .; D gene: .; V gene: TRBV29-1; J gene: TRBJ2-7
CDR3 DNA: TGTGCCAGCAGCTGGGGACTAGCGGGAGGAGGAGACGAGCAGTACTTC; CDR3 protein: CASSWGLAGGGDEQYF; clone size: .; D gene: TRBD2; V gene: TRBV7-8; J gene: TRBJ2-7
CDR3 DNA: TGTGCCAGCAGCCCGGGGACAGCCTCTGGGGCCAACGTCCTGACTTTC; CDR3 protein: CASSPGTASGANVLTF; clone size: .; D gene: TRBD1; V gene: TRBV7-3; J gene: TRBJ2-6
CDR3 DNA: TGTGCCAGCAGCTCGCCTCCGAGACAGGGGGCTTCTGAAGCTTTCTTT; CDR3 protein: CASSSPPRQGASEAFF; clone size: few; D gene: TRBD1; V gene: TRBV7-9; J gene: TRBJ1-1
CDR3 DNA: TGCAGCGTTGCCGGCCAAACATCCTACGAGCAGTTCTTC; CDR3 protein: CSVAGQTSYEQFF; clone size: once; D gene: .; V gene: TRBV29-1; J gene: TRBJ2-1
CDR3 DNA: TGTGCCAGCAGCCAAGAGCGGCACAGGAGCACAGATACGCAGTATTTT; CDR3 protein: CASSQERHRSTDTQYF; clone size: few; D gene: .; V gene: TRBV3-1; J gene: TRBJ2-3
CDR3 DNA: TGTGCCTGTTCAGGCGGGGAGCTGTTTTTT; CDR3 protein: CACSGGELFF; clone size: .; D gene: .; V gene: TRBV12-3/TRBV12-4; J gene: TRBJ2-2
CDR3 DNA: TGCGCCAGCAGCCCCACCTGGGATACGCAGTATTTT; CDR3 protein: CASSPTWDTQYF; clone size: .; D gene: .; V gene: TRBV5-1; J gene: TRBJ2-3
CDR3 DNA: TGTGCCAGCAGTTTAGGGACGATAAGCACAGATACGCAGTATTTT; CDR3 protein: CASSLGTISTDTQYF; clone size: few; D gene: .; V gene: TRBV28; J gene: TRBJ2-3
CDR3 DNA: TGCGCCAGCAGCCAAGCGGTGCCCATCTCAGAGACCCAGTACTTC; CDR3 protein: CASSQAVPISETQYF; clone size: few; D gene: .; V gene: TRBV4-1; J gene: TRBJ2-5
CDR3 DNA: TGTGCCAGCAGTTTAGGGGCAGGGGGCAACGAGCAGTACTTC; CDR3 protein: CASSLGAGGNEQYF; clone size: few; D gene: TRBD1; V gene: TRBV27; J gene: TRBJ2-7
CDR3 DNA: TGTGCCAGCAGCTTTAGTTCCGGGTCATTACAAGAGACCCAGTACTTC; CDR3 protein: CASSFSSGSLQETQYF; clone size: .; D gene: .; V gene: TRBV5-5; J gene: TRBJ2-5